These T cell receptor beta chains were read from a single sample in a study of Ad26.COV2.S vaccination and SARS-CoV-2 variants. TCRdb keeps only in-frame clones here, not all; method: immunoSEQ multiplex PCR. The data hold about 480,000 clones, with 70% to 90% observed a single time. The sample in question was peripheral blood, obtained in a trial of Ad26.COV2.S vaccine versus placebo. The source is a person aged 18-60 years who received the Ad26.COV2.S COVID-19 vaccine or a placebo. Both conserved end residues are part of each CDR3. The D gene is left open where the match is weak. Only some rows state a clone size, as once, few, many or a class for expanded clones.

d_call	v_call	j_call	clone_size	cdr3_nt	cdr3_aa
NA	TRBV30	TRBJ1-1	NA	TGTGCCTGGAGTGAGGTAGGGTTCACTGAAGCTTTCTTT	CAWSEVGFTEAFF
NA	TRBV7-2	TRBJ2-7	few	TGTGCCAGCAGTAGAGGCGGATACGAGCAGTACTTC	CASSRGGYEQYF
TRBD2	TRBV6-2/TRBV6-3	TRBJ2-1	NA	TGTGCCAGCAGTTACCCTAGCGGGAGGGCCACTGAGCAGTTCTTC	CASSYPSGRATEQFF
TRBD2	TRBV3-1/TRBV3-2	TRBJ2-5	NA	TGTGCCAGCAGCCATAGCGGGAGGAGGGAGACCCAGTACTTC	CASSHSGRRETQYF
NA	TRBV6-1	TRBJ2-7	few	TGTGCCAGCAGTGAACGGGGTCGGGGGGAGCAGTACTTC	CASSERGRGEQYF
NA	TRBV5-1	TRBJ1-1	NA	TGCGCCAGCAGCTCAAATTTAGGTACTGAAGCTTTCTTT	CASSSNLGTEAFF
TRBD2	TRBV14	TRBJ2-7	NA	TGTGCCAGCAGCCAAGATCAGGGACTAGCGGGAGAGGGCGAGCAGTACTTC	CASSQDQGLAGEGEQYF
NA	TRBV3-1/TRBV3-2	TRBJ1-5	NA	TGTGCCAGCAGCTACAGGGTTTACGGTCAGCCCCAGCATTTT	CASSYRVYGQPQHF
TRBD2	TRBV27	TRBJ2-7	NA	TGTGCCAGCAGTTTACTAGCGGGAGTCCACGAGCAGTACTTC	CASSLLAGVHEQYF
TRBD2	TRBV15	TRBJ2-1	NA	TGTGCCACCAGTGGAGCGGGGCCTAGTGAGCAGTTCTTC	CATSGAGPSEQFF
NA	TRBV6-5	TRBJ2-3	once	TGTGCCAGCAGCATCCTCACCGGCACAGATACGCAGTATTTT	CASSILTGTDTQYF